This passage covers 22 T cell receptor beta chains from one sample sequenced in a study of T cell changes during pregnancy in multiple sclerosis. Data came from immunoSEQ multiplex PCR; TCRdb stores just in-frame clones and leaves some out. The sample has approximately 69,000 clones; 85% to 95% are singletons. The sample here was peripheral blood, taken in the second trimester of pregnancy. All receptors come from a female donor in good health, enrolled as a control in a pregnancy study.

J is TRBJ1-2 and V is TRBV6-1; D not certain. Trimming removed 8 bases at V and 8 bases at J, with 15 bases between. The CDR3 has 12 residues. Germline V gene data show CDR1 as MNHNS and CDR2 as SASEGT. For the CDR3, the DNA is TGTGCCAGCGACCCGCGGGTGCGGGGCTACACCTTC. Its protein is CASDPRVRGYTF.

The chain links TRBV6-1 to TRBJ2-2; TRBD1 matches 7 bases. V lost 1 base and J lost 5; bases outside the gene matches: 4. The CDR3 extends over 15 amino acids. From germline, CDR1 is MNHNS and CDR2 SASEGT. The CDR3 protein is CASSEGTGRTGELFF. In DNA, the CDR3 is TGTGCCAGCAGTGAAGGGACAGGCAGGACCGGGGAGCTGTTTTTT.

In nucleotides, the CDR3 is TGTGCTAGTGGTCCCGGGGGCCAAGAGACCCAGTACTTC. Residues: CASGPGGQETQYF. The chain uses TRBV12-5 and TRBJ2-5; D perhaps matches TRBD2 (6 bases). The CDR3 is 13 amino acids. The germline V gene encodes CDR1 LGHNT and CDR2 FRNRAP. V was shortened by 5 bases and J by 1 base, with 8 bases between the two germline ends.

The rearrangement uses TRBV5-4 and TRBJ1-6; the D is unclear. This CDR3 contains 11 residues. Per germline, CDR1 SGHNT and CDR2 YYREEE (reference sequence). V lost 3 bases, J lost 13 bases, and 8 bases lay in between. The CDR3 DNA reads TGTGCCAGCAGCTCCAGCGACCCCCTCCACTTT. It yields the protein CASSSSDPLHF.

This rearrangement joins TRBV19 to TRBJ1-6, with TRBD1 identical over 9 bases. This CDR3 is 14 amino acids long. The germline gives CDR1 LNHDA, CDR2 SQIVND (reference sequence). The V and J ends lost 7 bases and 12 bases, in that order; junction bases with no gene match: 10. The CDR3 loop is CASTETRTGVPLHF. The DNA for the CDR3 is TGTGCCAGTACCGAAACACGGACAGGGGTACCCCTCCACTTT.

This chain connects TRBV4-2 to TRBJ1-2; D is uncertain. CDR3 length equals 13 residues. Trimming took off 1 base at V and 7 bases at J, with 10 bases between the two ends. Per the germline V gene, CDR1 is LGHNA and CDR2 is YNFKEQ. The CDR3 DNA reads as TGTGCCAGCAGCCAAGTAATGGAGGTTGGCTACACCTTC. Its protein is CASSQVMEVGYTF.

V usage is TRBV19 and J usage is TRBJ1-5; no clear D gene. CDR3 length: 13 residues. The germline CDR1 and CDR2 sequences are LNHDA and SQIVND (reference sequence). The V gene lost 3 bases and the J gene lost 6 bases, with 9 bases spanning the gap. In DNA form, the CDR3 reads TGTGCCAGTAGTATTGGACTGGGTCAGCCCCAGCATTTT. It is translated as CASSIGLGQPQHF.

This chain connects TRBV27 to TRBJ2-7, with a tentative D call TRBD1 (5 bases). The CDR3 runs 12 residues. Germline V gives CDR1 MNHEY, CDR2 SMNVEV (reference sequence). Trimming removed 8 bases from V and 0 bases from J, with 8 bases in between. The CDR3: CASWGSSYEQYF. The CDR3 region has the DNA TGTGCCAGCTGGGGCAGCTCCTACGAGCAGTACTTC.

The rearrangement links TRBV11-1 to TRBJ2-7; 8 bases line up with TRBD1. This CDR3 is 14 amino acids long. From germline, CDR1 is SGHAT and CDR2 FQDESV (reference sequence). Trimming took 5 bases from V and 7 from J; bases not matched to a gene: 10. The CDR3 nucleotides are TGTGCCAGCAGCCAGGACAGGGAAGGGAGAGAGCAGTACTTC. This codes for CASSQDREGREQYF.

This clone occurred once. At one boundary the junction diverges from the germline segment, which might be a read error. The V call is TRBV7-7, the J call TRBJ2-5; D unresolved. This CDR3 has 14 amino acids. In germline, CDR1 is SSHAT, CDR2 FNYEAQ (reference sequence). The CDR3 protein is CASSLFAGQETQYF. DNA of the CDR3: TGTGCTAGCAGCTTATTCGCAGGCCAAGAGACCCAGTACTTC.

This clone was detected only a few times. V gene TRBV5-6 combines with J gene TRBJ1-1; D is unresolved. Germline assignment: CDR1 SGHDT and CDR2 YYEEEE. V dropped 4 bases and J dropped 1 base, with 17 bases sitting between them. This CDR3 is 16 amino acids long. CDR3 DNA sequence: TGTGCCAGCAGCCCCTCCCCAACTCAACCGAACACTGAAGCTTTCTTT. Protein: CASSPSPTQPNTEAFF. Based on the CDR3 plus reference TRBV5-6 and TRBJ1-1, the full variable domain is DAGVTQSPTHLIKTRGQQVTLRCSPKSGHDTVSWYQQALGQGPQFIFQYYEEEERQRGNFPDRFSGHQFPNYSSELNVNALLLGDSALYLCASSPSPTQPNTEAFFGQGTRLTVV.

The V gene is TRBV30, the J gene TRBJ2-7; weak D call: TRBD1 (6 bases). Per germline, CDR1 GTSNPN and CDR2 SVGIG (reference sequence). CDR3 size: 11 residues. The CDR3 DNA is TGTGCGTCGGAACAGGGCTACGAGCAGTACTTC. Residues: CASEQGYEQYF.

The rearrangement uses TRBV27 and TRBJ1-1; tentative D call: TRBD1 (6 bases). The CDR3 totals 15 residues. V lost 6 bases and J 0 bases, leaving 14 bases between the germline ends. Germline-derived CDR1 and CDR2 are MNHEY and SMNVEV (reference sequence). DNA of the CDR3: TGTGCCAGCAGACCACGGACAGTTTTGAACACTGAAGCTTTCTTT. Translation gives CASRPRTVLNTEAFF.

The chain uses TRBV6-6 and TRBJ1-1; possibly TRBD1 for D (5 bases). This CDR3 is built from 12 residues. Deletions cut 6 bases from V and 7 bases from J, with 12 bases between. Germline CDR1 reads MNHNY; CDR2 reads SVGAGI (reference sequence). CDR3 region: CASRPTDHEAFF. CDR3 nucleotide sequence: TGTGCCAGCAGACCGACAGACCATGAAGCTTTCTTT.

The chain combines TRBV5-6 with TRBJ2-1; TRBD2 matches at 10 bases. The CDR3 consists of 16 residues. The junction had 4 bases not matched to a gene; V was cut back by 1 base and J by 3 bases. Germline V lookup: CDR1 SGHDT, CDR2 YYEEEE. The CDR3 region is CASSLSGTSVYNEQFF. The CDR3 nucleotides are TGTGCCAGCAGCTTGTCCGGGACTAGCGTCTACAATGAGCAGTTCTTC.

The chain employs TRBV6-4 and TRBJ1-5; 7 positions match TRBD1. The CDR3 is 14 residues long. Germline lookup yields CDR1 MRHNA and CDR2 SNTAGT. With 4 bases clipped from V and 6 bases from J, the junction kept 6 bases outside the gene matches. CDR3: CASSAEGAGQPQHF. The CDR3 bases are TGTGCCAGCAGTGCTGAGGGGGCTGGTCAGCCCCAGCATTTT.

The chain carries TRBV6-5 and TRBJ1-6; 10 bases are a match to TRBD1. J gave up 6 bases and V 6 bases, and 5 bases lay outside the gene matches. The CDR3 runs to 15 residues. From germline, CDR1 is MNHEY and CDR2 SVGAGI. This chain's CDR3 is CASRIRDRGNSPLHF. In DNA, the CDR3 is TGTGCCAGCAGAATCCGGGACAGGGGTAATTCACCCCTCCACTTT.

V and J are TRBV7-9 and TRBJ2-5; 7 positions match TRBD2. The CDR3 length is 15 residues. With V trimmed by 5 bases and J by 4 bases, 10 bases remained unmatched. In germline, CDR1 is SEHNR, CDR2 FQNEAQ (reference sequence). CDR3 loop: CASSPRHREAETQYF. In DNA form, the CDR3 reads TGTGCCAGCAGCCCCCGTCACCGGGAGGCAGAGACCCAGTACTTC.

The chain recombines TRBV4-3 with TRBJ2-1, with D unresolved. The CDR3 extends over 13 amino acids. With 5 bases removed from V and 6 bases from J, the gap between germline ends came to 11 bases. Germline V lookup: CDR1 LGHNA, CDR2 YSLEER. CDR3 sequence (DNA): TGCGCCAGCAGCGATGCGGTAGGCAATGAGCAGTTCTTC. The encoded protein is CASSDAVGNEQFF.

The rearrangement joins TRBV5-8 to TRBJ1-5; D is ambiguous. Germline V gene sequence: CDR1 SGHTS, CDR2 YDEGEE. The CDR3 is made up of 16 amino acids. Trimming cost V 4 bases and J 4 bases, with 18 bases left between them. DNA of the CDR3: TGTGCCAGCAGCCCAGCGCGTGGCGGAGCGAATCAGCCCCAGCATTTT. Translated: CASSPARGGANQPQHF. Complete variable domain (other parts from reference TRBV5-8 and TRBJ1-5): EAGVTQSPTHLIKTRGQQATLRCSPISGHTSVYWYQQALGLGLQFLLWYDEGEERNRGNFPPRFSGRQFPNYSSELNVNALELEDSALYLCASSPARGGANQPQHFGDGTRLSIL.

J is TRBJ2-1 and V is TRBV6-1, with D maybe TRBD2 (5 bases). The CDR3 sequence is 13 residues long. The V and J ends lost 6 bases and 4 bases respectively, with 10 bases between them. Germline CDR1 MNHNS, CDR2 SASEGT. Here the CDR3 DNA reads TGTGCCAGCAGGGGAGACTGGTACAATGAGCAGTTCTTC. It codes for CASRGDWYNEQFF.

This sequence joins TRBV7-9 and TRBJ2-7; weak D call: TRBD2 (5 bases). CDR3 size: 14 residues. V lost 1 base and J lost 1, with 8 bases in between. Germline V gives CDR1 SEHNR, CDR2 FQNEAQ (reference sequence). The CDR3 sequence is CASSLGPGSYEQYF. CDR3 nucleotide sequence: TGTGCCAGCAGCTTAGGGCCGGGGTCCTACGAGCAGTACTTC.